The clone carrying this T cell receptor (beta chain) was seen once. Per germline, CDR1 KGHDR and CDR2 SFDVKD. Losses at the gene ends were 3 bases for V and 2 bases for J; bases not matched to a gene: 6. This CDR3 comprises 17 residues. Assay: immunoSEQ multiplex PCR; the TCRdb copy retains only in-frame clones and omits some. This table has 130,000 or so clones, 85% appearing once. The data were obtained in a study of blood T cell repertoires in COVID-19. Turning to the study itself: The United States, Italy and Spain were the sources of the acute and convalescent COVID-19 samples. In each case, the material was cDNA or gDNA derived from T cells, B-cell-depleted T cells, or PBMCs.

The V and J genes are TRBV24-1 and TRBJ2-3; 11 bases fit TRBD2. This TCR derives from a human donor in a cohort sampled during active COVID-19. The specimen sequenced was peripheral blood. As DNA, the CDR3 is TGTGCCACCAGTGATCCCGTACTAGCGGGAGACACAGATACGCAGTATTTT. This gives the protein CATSDPVLAGDTDTQYF.